The sequence of this TCR beta chain was determined in a study of response to subunit inactivated influenza vaccine (dated by TCRdb to the late 2010s). Looking at the study overall: Deep quantitative profiling of the T cell receptor repertoire was used in the study to follow responses to a trivalent subunit inactivated influenza vaccine. Results and caveats for the whole study, not just this receptor: It was suggested by the authors that each seasonal influenza vaccination may recruit only a limited number of new T cells.

The library came from RT-PCR. The sequencing machine was an Illumina HiSeq 2500. Using fastp at Q25 and MiXCR, TCRdb reprocessed the public reads and kept productive beta chains. Under each unique CDR3 protein, matching rows form one entry showing the most common genes and DNA. Recorded for this sample are hundreds of thousands of distinct CDR3 sequences; roughly 13% of them occurred a single time. 6.5% to 8.5% of the sample comes from the top ten. The germline V gene provides CDR1 SGDLS and CDR2 YYNGEE. Unmatched junction bases come to 9, with V trimmed by 3 bases and J by 4 bases. The CDR3 covers 16 residues, taking in both the cysteine and the phenylalanine. Of the read, only the CDR3 DNA is kept; its 48 bases are in frame from base 1. Concerning this clonotype itself: The antigen it binds to is not known. No quality values exist for individual bases; no much larger clone is one base distant.

The sequence links TRBV9 to TRBJ2-5, and TRBD1 matches 10 of the central bases. This receptor was identified in a man over 45 who received an inactivated influenza vaccine. Donor details come from another sample of the same person, matched by shared clones. Sequencing was performed on PBMCs from blood, taken 14 to 15 days before vaccination. The DNA is TGTGCCAGCAGCGCCAGGGGACAGGGGCGATTAGAGACCCAGTACTTC. It specifies CASSARGQGRLETQYF.